These T cell receptor beta chains were read from a single sample in a study of CD8 T cells in Susac syndrome. TCRdb processed the immunoSEQ multiplex PCR reads anew with MiXCR; each CDR3 protein has one entry. The table includes around 150,000 distinct CDR3 sequences, around 95% detected once. Sequences were obtained from CD4+ T cells from PBMCs. The receptor set was obtained from a human donor with Susac syndrome. The CDR3 runs from the conserved cysteine through the conserved F or W. The D gene is left open where the match is weak. Only part of the rows carry a size: once, few, many, or a class if the clone is expanded.

v_call,clone_size,d_call,j_call,cdr3_aa,cdr3_nt
TRBV18,NA,NA,TRBJ1-2,CASSPGRYGYTF,TGTGCCAGCTCACCAGGGAGGTATGGCTACACCTTC
TRBV4-1,NA,TRBD2,TRBJ2-1,CASSQVPSGGPSGSSYNEQFF,TGCGCCAGCAGCCAAGTACCTAGCGGGGGGCCCTCTGGGAGCTCCTACAATGAGCAGTTCTTC
TRBV4-1,NA,NA,TRBJ2-6,CASSGRAMLSGANVLTF,TGCGCCAGCAGCGGCCGGGCCATGCTCTCTGGGGCCAACGTCCTGACTTTC
TRBV15,NA,NA,TRBJ2-2,CATGQPNTGELFF,TGTGCCACCGGACAGCCGAACACCGGGGAGCTGTTTTTT
TRBV14,NA,TRBD1,TRBJ1-2,CASSQGRTGGYGYTF,TGTGCCAGCAGCCAAGGGCGGACAGGGGGCTATGGCTACACCTTC
TRBV7-7,NA,NA,TRBJ2-5,CASSRGRGETQYF,TGTGCTAGTTCTCGGGGGAGAGGAGAGACCCAGTACTTC
TRBV2,NA,NA,TRBJ1-2,CASSPGRADYGYTF,TGTGCCAGCAGCCCGGGGAGGGCAGACTATGGCTACACCTTC
TRBV21-1,NA,NA,TRBJ1-1,CASSKVATARKKWVAEAFF,TGTGCCAGCAGCAAAGTAGCTACGGCGCGGAAAAAGTGGGTCGCTGAAGCTTTCTTT
TRBV7-2,NA,NA,TRBJ2-6,CASSLAADRASGANVLTF,TGTGCCAGCAGCTTAGCGGCCGACAGAGCCTCTGGGGCCAACGTCCTGACTTTC
TRBV12-3/TRBV12-4,NA,NA,TRBJ1-2,CASSLRWGGYTF,TGTGCCAGCAGTTTACGGTGGGGGGGCTACACCTTC
TRBV6-5,once,NA,TRBJ2-1,CASSQGFYNEQFF,TGTGCCAGCAGCCAGGGGTTCTACAATGAGCAGTTCTTC
TRBV29-1,NA,NA,TRBJ1-2,CSVAGVQGYTF,TGCAGCGTTGCAGGAGTGCAGGGCTACACCTTC
TRBV29-1,NA,TRBD2,TRBJ2-4,CSVRTSGGNIQYF,TGCAGCGTGAGGACTAGCGGGGGGAACATTCAGTACTTC